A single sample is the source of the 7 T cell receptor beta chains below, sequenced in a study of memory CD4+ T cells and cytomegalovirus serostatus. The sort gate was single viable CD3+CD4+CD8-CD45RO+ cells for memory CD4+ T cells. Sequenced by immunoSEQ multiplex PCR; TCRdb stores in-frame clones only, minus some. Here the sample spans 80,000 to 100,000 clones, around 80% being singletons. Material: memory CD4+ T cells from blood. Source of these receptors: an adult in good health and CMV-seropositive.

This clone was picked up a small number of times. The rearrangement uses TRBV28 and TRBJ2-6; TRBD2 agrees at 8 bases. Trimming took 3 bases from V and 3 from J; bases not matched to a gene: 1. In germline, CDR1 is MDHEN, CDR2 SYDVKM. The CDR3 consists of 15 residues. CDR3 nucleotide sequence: TGTGCCAGCAGTTTCGGGGGGGTTGGGGCCAACGTCCTGACTTTC. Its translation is CASSFGGVGANVLTF.

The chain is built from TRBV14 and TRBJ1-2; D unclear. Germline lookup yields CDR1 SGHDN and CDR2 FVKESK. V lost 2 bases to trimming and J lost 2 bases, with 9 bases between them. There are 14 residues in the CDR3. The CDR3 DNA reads TGTGCCAGCAGCCAATCCGCGGCGAACTATGGCTACACCTTC. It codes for CASSQSAANYGYTF.

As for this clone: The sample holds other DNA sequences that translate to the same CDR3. The CDR3 is CASSPQTYSNQPQHF. The CDR3 DNA reads as TGTGCCAGCAGCCCTCAAACTTATAGCAATCAGCCCCAGCATTTT. The V call is TRBV2, the J call TRBJ1-5; D is undetermined. Trimming removed 6 bases at V and 0 bases at J, with 12 bases between. Germline V gene data show CDR1 as SNHLY and CDR2 as FYNNEI. The CDR3 is 15 residues long.

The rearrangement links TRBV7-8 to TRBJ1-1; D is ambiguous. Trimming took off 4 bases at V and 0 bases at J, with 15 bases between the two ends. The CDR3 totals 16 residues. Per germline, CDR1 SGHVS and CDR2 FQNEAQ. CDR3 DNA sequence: TGTGCCAGCAGCTACGGGAGTTCGATCATGAACACTGAAGCTTTCTTT. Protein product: CASSYGSSIMNTEAFF.

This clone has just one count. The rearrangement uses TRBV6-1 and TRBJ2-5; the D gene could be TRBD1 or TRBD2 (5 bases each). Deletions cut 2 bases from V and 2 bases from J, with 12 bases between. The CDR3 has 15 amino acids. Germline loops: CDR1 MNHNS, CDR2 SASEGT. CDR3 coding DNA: TGTGCCAGCAGTGAATACACAGGACTTCAAGAGACCCAGTACTTC. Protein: CASSEYTGLQETQYF.

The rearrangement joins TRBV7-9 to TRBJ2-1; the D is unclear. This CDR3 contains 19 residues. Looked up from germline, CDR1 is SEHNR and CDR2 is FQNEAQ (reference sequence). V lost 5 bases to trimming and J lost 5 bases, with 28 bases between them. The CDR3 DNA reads TGTGCCAGCAGCCGGGTTTGGGCTATAGGATTGCGTCCCCACAATGAGCAGTTCTTC. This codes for CASSRVWAIGLRPHNEQFF.

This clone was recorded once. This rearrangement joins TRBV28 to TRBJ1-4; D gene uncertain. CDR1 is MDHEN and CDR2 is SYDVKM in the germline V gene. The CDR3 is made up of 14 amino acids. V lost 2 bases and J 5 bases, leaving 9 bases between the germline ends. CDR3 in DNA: TGTGCCAGCAGTTTAATCGGTTACAATGAAAAACTGTTTTTT. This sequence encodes CASSLIGYNEKLFF.